Following are 22 T cell receptor beta chains from one sample sequenced in a study of vaccination effects on CD4 cells after COVID-19. Ahead of sequencing, the ViraFEST assay grew antigen-specific CD4+ T cells using viral peptide pools. After around 10 days in culture, the CD4+ T cells were isolated. None of the vaccinated had previously contracted SARS-CoV-2, and their nucleocapsid antibodies tested negative. What these receptors recognize is not known. Data came from immunoSEQ multiplex PCR; TCRdb stores just in-frame clones and leaves some out. The sample consists of around 24,000 clones, roughly 70% of them appearing once. Sequences were derived from CD4+ T cells from PBMCs cultured with SARS-CoV-2 spike peptides, sampled before COVID-19 vaccination. The receptors originated from a human donor who received a COVID-19 vaccine.

A few counts support this clone. The chain recombines TRBV7-7 with TRBJ1-1; TRBD1 is a possible D gene (6 bases). Trimming shortened V by 5 bases and J by 1 base, and 8 bases separated the two germline ends. The CDR3 is 13 residues long. CDR1 is SSHAT, CDR2 FNYEAQ, per germline (reference sequence). In nucleotides, the CDR3 is TGTGCCAGCAGCCGGGACAAGAACACTGAAGCTTTCTTT. It specifies CASSRDKNTEAFF.

This clone is a singleton in its sample. J is TRBJ1-4 and V is TRBV5-6; the D gene is possibly TRBD1 (5 bases). CDR3 length equals 16 residues. CDR1 and CDR2 (germline): SGHDT, YYEEEE. Trimming removed 0 bases from V and 8 bases from J, with 17 bases in between. The CDR3 protein is CASSLVSTGGGEKLFF. The CDR3 DNA reads TGTGCCAGCAGCTTGGTTTCGACGGGGGGAGGAGAAAAACTGTTTTTT.

The gene calls are TRBV9 and TRBJ1-4, with D hard to call. Trimming shortened V by 0 bases and J by 4 bases, and 7 bases separated the two germline ends. Germline values: CDR1 SGDLS, CDR2 YYNGEE. The CDR3 is 14 residues long. Here the CDR3 DNA reads TGTGCCAGCAGCGTAGGGACCCTTAATGAAAAACTGTTTTTT. As protein: CASSVGTLNEKLFF.

The chain carries TRBV2 and TRBJ2-2; D unclear. The CDR3 is made up of 17 amino acids. Germline V gene lookup returns CDR1 SNHLY and CDR2 FYNNEI. The ends were cut back, 0 bases at V and 0 bases at J, with 11 bases in the middle. CDR3 amino acids: CASSEALRVTNTGELFF. The CDR3 DNA reads as TGTGCCAGCAGTGAAGCGCTTCGCGTTACGAACACCGGGGAGCTGTTTTTT.

The chain combines TRBV6-4 with TRBJ1-5; no definite D call. Deletions cut 6 bases from V and 1 base from J, with 13 bases between. This CDR3 has 15 amino acids. Looked up from germline, CDR1 is MRHNA and CDR2 is SNTAGT. CDR3 residues: CASSAAGLSNQPQHF. CDR3 nucleotides: TGTGCCAGCAGCGCGGCGGGTTTGAGCAATCAGCCCCAGCATTTT.

This chain uses TRBV7-8 with TRBJ1-4; D gene ambiguous. Trimming took off 1 base at V and 1 base at J, with 7 bases between the two ends. The CDR3 runs to 15 residues. Germline CDR1 and CDR2: SGHVS and FQNEAQ. CDR3 nucleotides: TGTGCCAGCAGCTTAGGGCCGGGAACTAATGAAAAACTGTTTTTT. Protein: CASSLGPGTNEKLFF.

The gene calls are TRBV7-9 and TRBJ2-1; the D gene is possibly TRBD2 (6 bases). The CDR3 totals 14 residues. CDR1 is SEHNR, CDR2 FQNEAQ, per germline (reference sequence). V was cut by 2 bases and J by 6 bases, with 11 bases left in between. The CDR3 region is CASSLSLAANEQFF. The DNA of the CDR3 is TGTGCCAGCAGCTTATCTTTAGCGGCCAATGAGCAGTTCTTC.

This clone has only a few counts. The chain has TRBV7-9 and TRBJ2-1, with TRBD1 as a possible D gene (6 bases). The CDR3 is 13 amino acids. Germline CDR1 is SEHNR and CDR2 is FQNEAQ (reference sequence). Trimming cost V 1 base and J 7 bases, with 8 bases left between them. CDR3 residues: CASSLEGENEQFF. CDR3 nucleotide sequence: TGTGCCAGCAGCTTAGAGGGGGAGAATGAGCAGTTCTTC.

This clone showed up just a few times. The V call is TRBV18, the J call TRBJ1-5; TRBD1 aligns across 7 bases. The CDR3 length is 15 residues. J gave up 1 base and V 2 bases, and 2 bases lay outside the gene matches. Looked up from germline, CDR1 is KGHSH and CDR2 is LQKENI. CDR3 protein: CASSPMGQSNQPQHF. Written as DNA, the CDR3 is TGTGCCAGCTCACCAATGGGACAGAGCAATCAGCCCCAGCATTTT.

This clone has a single count. The gene calls are TRBV27 and TRBJ2-1; 7 positions match TRBD2. The germline V gene has CDR1 MNHEY and CDR2 SMNVEV (reference sequence). The V gene end was trimmed by 7 bases and the J gene end by 10 bases; junction bases not matched to a gene: 13. CDR3 length: 14 residues. CDR3 nucleotides: TGTGCCAGCAACGTCACAAGCGGGATAGACGAGCAGTTCTTC. Its protein is CASNVTSGIDEQFF.

The chain links TRBV5-1 to TRBJ2-7; 8 nucleotides match TRBD1. Trimming at V came to 3 bases and at J to 9 bases, leaving 11 bases not matched to a gene. The CDR3 length is 14 residues. The germline V gene encodes CDR1 SGHRS and CDR2 YFSETQ. The CDR3 sequence is CASSSPGQVMGQYF. CDR3 DNA sequence: TGCGCCAGCAGCTCACCGGGACAGGTAATGGGGCAGTACTTC.

This chain links TRBV6-1 with TRBJ2-2; tentatively, D is TRBD1 (6 bases). CDR1 and CDR2 from the germline V gene are MNHNS and SASEGT. The V end lost 1 base, the J end lost 0 bases, and 12 bases lay between the germline ends. The CDR3 has 17 residues. In nucleotides, the CDR3 is TGTGCCAGCAGTGAAGGTCCCAGGGGAACGAACACCGGGGAGCTGTTTTTT. Its protein is CASSEGPRGTNTGELFF.

A few counts support this clone. The chain is built from TRBV6-5 and TRBJ2-5, with D maybe TRBD2 (5 bases). The CDR3 loop spans 14 amino acids. The V gene's germline CDR1 is MNHEY and CDR2 SVGAGI. The V gene lost 4 bases and the J gene lost 0 bases, with 9 bases spanning the gap. The CDR3 region is CASSFTGYQETQYF. CDR3 nucleotides: TGTGCCAGCAGTTTTACGGGATACCAAGAGACCCAGTACTTC.

This rearrangement joins TRBV19 to TRBJ2-5; the D is unclear. This CDR3 region has 17 residues. Per germline, CDR1 LNHDA and CDR2 SQIVND (reference sequence). V was clipped by 4 bases and J by 1 base, with 19 bases between them. The CDR3 DNA is TGTGCCAGTAGTAGAAATCTCGGCAGATTTACCCAAGAGACCCAGTACTTC. Its protein product is CASSRNLGRFTQETQYF.

V and J are TRBV23-1 and TRBJ1-2; 7 bases align to TRBD1. TRBV23-1 falls under the ORF class, with uncertain function. There are 18 residues in the CDR3. J was trimmed by 4 bases and V by 0 bases; bases with no gene match: 14. The CDR3 region is CASSQSILETGLRYGYTF. CDR3 DNA sequence: TGCGCCAGCAGTCAATCTATTCTCGAGACAGGGCTACGCTATGGCTACACCTTC.

The chain has TRBV28 and TRBJ2-4; the D is unclear. The length of the CDR3 is 12 residues. Germline V gives CDR1 MDHEN, CDR2 SYDVKM. Trimming took off 5 bases at V and 8 bases at J, with 10 bases between the two ends. CDR3: CASSGNADIQYF. The CDR3 DNA is TGTGCCAGCAGTGGAAATGCAGACATTCAGTACTTC.

A few counts support this clone. The chain recombines TRBV30 with TRBJ1-3; D is unclear. V lost 0 bases and J lost 0, with 12 bases in between. The CDR3 loop spans 16 amino acids. Germline-derived CDR1 and CDR2 are GTSNPN and SVGIG (reference sequence). The CDR3 loop reads CAWSVLSQRSGNTIYF. The CDR3 DNA sequence: TGTGCCTGGAGTGTACTATCCCAACGCTCTGGAAACACCATATATTTT.

V is TRBV6-5 and J is TRBJ2-6; the D is unclear. The CDR3 contains 13 residues. V lost 6 bases to trimming and J lost 0 bases, with 3 bases between them. Germline CDR1 and CDR2: MNHEY and SVGAGI. The chain's CDR3 is CASRRSGANVLTF. In DNA, the CDR3 is TGTGCCAGCAGGCGCTCTGGGGCCAACGTCCTGACTTTC.

CDR3 coding DNA: TGTGCCAGCTCACCGGACGTTAGGTATGGCTACACCTTC. Its translation: CASSPDVRYGYTF. The gene calls are TRBV18 and TRBJ1-2, with D unresolved. The V end lost 3 bases, the J end lost 5 bases, and 10 bases lay between the germline ends. The CDR3 length is 13 residues. Germline assignment: CDR1 KGHSH and CDR2 LQKENI.

The chain combines TRBV3-1 (or the pseudogene TRBV3-2) with TRBJ2-5, with 7 nucleotides matching TRBD1. J was trimmed by 3 bases and V by 5 bases; bases with no gene match: 9. This CDR3 is built from 15 residues. CDR1 is LGHDT, CDR2 YNNKEL, per germline (reference sequence). In DNA form, the CDR3 reads TGTGCCAGCAGCAAGCCTGAGACAGGGAAAGAGACCCAGTACTTC. This encodes CASSKPETGKETQYF.

The V and J genes are TRBV6-5 and TRBJ1-4; the match to TRBD1 covers 11 bases. Germline V lookup: CDR1 MNHEY, CDR2 SVGAGI. The ends lost 0 bases at V and 7 bases at J; junction bases unmatched: 1. There are 15 residues in the CDR3. The chain's CDR3 is CASSYSGTGGEKLFF. CDR3 in DNA: TGTGCCAGCAGTTACTCCGGGACAGGGGGTGAAAAACTGTTTTTT.

This rearrangement joins TRBV13 to TRBJ2-7; D possibly corresponds to TRBD2 (5 bases). V shed 4 bases and J shed 2 bases, with 12 bases lying between them. The CDR3 has 14 residues. The germline CDR1 and CDR2 sequences are PRHDT and FYEKMQ (reference sequence). This chain's CDR3 is CASSSGRRTYEQYF. Written as DNA, the CDR3 is TGTGCCAGCAGCTCCGGGCGGAGGACCTACGAGCAGTACTTC.